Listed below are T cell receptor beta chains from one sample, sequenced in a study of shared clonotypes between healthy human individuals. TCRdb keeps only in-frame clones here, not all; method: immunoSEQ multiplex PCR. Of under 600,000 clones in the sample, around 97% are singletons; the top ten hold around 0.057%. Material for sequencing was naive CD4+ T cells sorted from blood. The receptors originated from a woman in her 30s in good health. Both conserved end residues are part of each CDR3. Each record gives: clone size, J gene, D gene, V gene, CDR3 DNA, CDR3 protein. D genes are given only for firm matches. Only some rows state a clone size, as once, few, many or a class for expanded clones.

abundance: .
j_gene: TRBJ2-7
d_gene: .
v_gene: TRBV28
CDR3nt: TGTGCCAGCAGTTTAAGGGGGAGCCAAACCCTCTCCTACGAGCAGTACTTC
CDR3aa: CASSLRGSQTLSYEQYF

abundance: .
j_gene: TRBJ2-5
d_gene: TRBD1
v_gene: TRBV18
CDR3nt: TGTGCCAGCTCACCACCGGGACAGGGGGAGACCCAGTACTTC
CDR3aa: CASSPPGQGETQYF

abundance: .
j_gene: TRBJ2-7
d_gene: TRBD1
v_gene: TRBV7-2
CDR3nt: TGTGCCAGCAGCGCGTACAGGGGGATTGTGTACGAGCAGTACTTC
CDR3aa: CASSAYRGIVYEQYF

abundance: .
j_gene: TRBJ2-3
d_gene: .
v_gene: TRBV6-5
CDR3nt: TGTGCCAGCAGTTACTTCCTACCCACAGATACGCAGTATTTT
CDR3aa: CASSYFLPTDTQYF

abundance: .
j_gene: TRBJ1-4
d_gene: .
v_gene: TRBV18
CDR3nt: TGTGCCAGCTCATTCGGTCAAGAGGAAAAACTGTTTTTT
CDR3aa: CASSFGQEEKLFF

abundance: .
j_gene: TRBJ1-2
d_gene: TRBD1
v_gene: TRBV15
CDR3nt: TGTGCCACCAGCAGAGGGGGACAGGGGGTCTCCTATGGCTACACCTTC
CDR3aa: CATSRGGQGVSYGYTF

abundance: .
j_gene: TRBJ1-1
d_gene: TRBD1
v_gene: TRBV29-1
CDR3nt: TGCAGCGTTGAACTCTTCCGGACAGGGGAAGGGGGAAAAATGAACACTGAAGCTTTCTTT
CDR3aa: CSVELFRTGEGGKMNTEAFF

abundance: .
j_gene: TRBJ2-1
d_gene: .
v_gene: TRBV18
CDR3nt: TGTGCCAGCTCGTCAAGCGAAGACCCCTCAATTGAGCAGTTCTTC
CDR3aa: CASSSSEDPSIEQFF

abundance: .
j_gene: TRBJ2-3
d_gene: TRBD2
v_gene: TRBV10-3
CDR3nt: TGTGCCATCGCCGAGCGGGGGGGGACAGATACGCAGTATTTT
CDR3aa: CAIAERGGTDTQYF

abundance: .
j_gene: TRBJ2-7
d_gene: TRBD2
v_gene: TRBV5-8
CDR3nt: TGTGCCAGCAGGCTCAGGGGACTAGCGGGAGACGAGCAGTACTTC
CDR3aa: CASRLRGLAGDEQYF

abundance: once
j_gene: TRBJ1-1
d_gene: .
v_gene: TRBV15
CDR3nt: TGTGCCACCAGCGGAACAGGAGCCGGGAACACTGAAGCTTTCTTT
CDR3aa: CATSGTGAGNTEAFF

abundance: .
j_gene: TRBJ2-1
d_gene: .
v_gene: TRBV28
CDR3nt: TGTGCCAGCAGTCCCGAGGGACACGGCTACAATGAGCAGTTCTTC
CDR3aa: CASSPEGHGYNEQFF

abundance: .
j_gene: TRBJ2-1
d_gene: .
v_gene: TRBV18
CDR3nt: TGTGCCAGCTCACCACGGCTTCACGGGGGAAGCTCCTACAATGAGCAGTTCTTC
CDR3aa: CASSPRLHGGSSYNEQFF

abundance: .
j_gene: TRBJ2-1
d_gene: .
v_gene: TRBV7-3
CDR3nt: TGTGCCAGCAGCCCCGGACACGTCAATGAGCAGTTCTTC
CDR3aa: CASSPGHVNEQFF

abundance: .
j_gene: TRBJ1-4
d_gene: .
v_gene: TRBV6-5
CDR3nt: TGTGCCAGCAGTTACTGGAGTAATGAAAAACTGTTTTTT
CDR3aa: CASSYWSNEKLFF

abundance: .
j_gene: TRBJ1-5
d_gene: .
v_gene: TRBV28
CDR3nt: TGTGCCAGCTGTTCGGACCCAAGTTGGCCCCAGCATTTT
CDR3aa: CASCSDPSWPQHF

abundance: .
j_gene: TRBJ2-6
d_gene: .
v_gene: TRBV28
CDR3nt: TGTGCCAGCAGTCAAGGTTACAGGTCGGGGGCCAACGTCCTGACTTTC
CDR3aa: CASSQGYRSGANVLTF

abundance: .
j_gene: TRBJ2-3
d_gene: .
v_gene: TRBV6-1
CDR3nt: TGTGCCAGCAGTGAAGAGTGGAGCACAGATACGCAGTATTTT
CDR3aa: CASSEEWSTDTQYF

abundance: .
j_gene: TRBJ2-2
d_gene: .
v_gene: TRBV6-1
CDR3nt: TGTGCCAGCAGTGAAGGGGCGGGTACCGGGGAGCTGTTTTTT
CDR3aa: CASSEGAGTGELFF

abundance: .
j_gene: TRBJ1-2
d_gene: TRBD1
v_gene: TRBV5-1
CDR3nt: TGCGCCAGCAGCCGAAGGCTGGAGACAGGGAATGGCTACACCTTC
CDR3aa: CASSRRLETGNGYTF

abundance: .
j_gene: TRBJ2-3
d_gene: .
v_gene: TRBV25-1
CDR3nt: TGTGCCAGCAGTGAATATTCTGGACTATGGGGAGATACGCAGTATTTT
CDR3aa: CASSEYSGLWGDTQYF

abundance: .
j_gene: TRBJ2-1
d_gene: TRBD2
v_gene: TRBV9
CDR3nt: TGTGCCAGCAGCGGAAGCGGGGGTTGGTCCTACAATGAGCAGTTCTTC
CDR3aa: CASSGSGGWSYNEQFF

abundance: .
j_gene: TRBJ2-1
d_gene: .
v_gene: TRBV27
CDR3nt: TGTGCCAGCAGGTCCCCGTTGAGCTCCTACAATGAGCAGTTCTTC
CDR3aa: CASRSPLSSYNEQFF

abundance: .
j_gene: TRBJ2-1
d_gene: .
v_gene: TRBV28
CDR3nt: TGTGCCAGCAGTTTACCTCTCTCGTCGCTGGCGGGACGCTCCTACAATGAGCAGTTCTTC
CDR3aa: CASSLPLSSLAGRSYNEQFF

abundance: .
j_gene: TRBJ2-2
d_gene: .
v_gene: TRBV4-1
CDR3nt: TGCGCCAGCAGCCAACGTACCAGGGGAACCACCGGGGAGCTGTTTTTT
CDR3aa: CASSQRTRGTTGELFF

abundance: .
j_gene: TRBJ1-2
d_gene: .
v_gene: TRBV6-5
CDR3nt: TGTGCCACCGCGATGGTTGGCTATGGCTACACCTTC
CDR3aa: CATAMVGYGYTF

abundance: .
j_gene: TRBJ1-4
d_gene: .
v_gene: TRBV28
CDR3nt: TGTGCCAGCAGTCTAACTGGAGAAAAACTGTTTTTT
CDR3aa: CASSLTGEKLFF

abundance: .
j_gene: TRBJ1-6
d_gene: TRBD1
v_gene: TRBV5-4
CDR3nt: TGTGCCAGCAGCTGGACAGGTTTAAAAAATTCACCCCTCCACTTT
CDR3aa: CASSWTGLKNSPLHF

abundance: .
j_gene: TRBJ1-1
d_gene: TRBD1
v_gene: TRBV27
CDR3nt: TGTGCCAGCAGTTTATTGGGCGAGACAGGGGGCGCGTCGCCGACTGAAGCTTTCTTT
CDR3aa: CASSLLGETGGASPTEAFF

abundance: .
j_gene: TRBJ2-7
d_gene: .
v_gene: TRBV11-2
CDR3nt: TGTGCCAGCAGCTCTTTAGCGGATTACGAGCAGTACTTC
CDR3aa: CASSSLADYEQYF

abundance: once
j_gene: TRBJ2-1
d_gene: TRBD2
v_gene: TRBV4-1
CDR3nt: TGCGCCAGCAGCCACAGGACTAGTCATGAGCAGTTCTTC
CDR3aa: CASSHRTSHEQFF

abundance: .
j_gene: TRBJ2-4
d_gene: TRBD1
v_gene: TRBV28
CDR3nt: TGTGCCAGCAGTTTACCTGGGGACAGGCGGAACATTCAGTACTTC
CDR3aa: CASSLPGDRRNIQYF

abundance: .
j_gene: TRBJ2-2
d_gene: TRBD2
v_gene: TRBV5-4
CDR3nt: TGTGCCAGCAGGGAAGCGGGAGTTACGGCCACCGGGGAGCTGTTTTTT
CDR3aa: CASREAGVTATGELFF

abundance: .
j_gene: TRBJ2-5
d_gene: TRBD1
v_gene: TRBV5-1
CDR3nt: TGCGCCAGCAGCTCGCAGGGGGAAGAGACCCAGTACTTC
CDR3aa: CASSSQGEETQYF

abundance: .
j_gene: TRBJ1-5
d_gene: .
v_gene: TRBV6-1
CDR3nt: TGTGCCAGCGCAAGCAATCAGCCCCAGCATTTT
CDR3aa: CASASNQPQHF

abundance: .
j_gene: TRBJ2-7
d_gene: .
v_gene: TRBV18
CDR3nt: TGTGCCAGCTCACCATCTCTAGACCATCGCGCCGAGCAGTACTTC
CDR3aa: CASSPSLDHRAEQYF

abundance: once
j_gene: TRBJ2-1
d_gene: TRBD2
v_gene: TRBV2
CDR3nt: TGTGCCAGCATTCTCAGACTAGCGGGACCTTCCTCCTACAATGAGCAGTTCTTC
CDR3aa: CASILRLAGPSSYNEQFF

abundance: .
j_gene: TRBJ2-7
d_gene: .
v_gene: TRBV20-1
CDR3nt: TGCAGTGCTAGATTTGACTACGAGCAGTACTTC
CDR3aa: CSARFDYEQYF

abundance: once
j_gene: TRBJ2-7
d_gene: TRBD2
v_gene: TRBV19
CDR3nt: TGTGCCAGCCGGACTAGCAAATCCTACGAGCAGTACTTC
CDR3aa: CASRTSKSYEQYF

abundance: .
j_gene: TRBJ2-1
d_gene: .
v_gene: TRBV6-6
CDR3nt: TGTGCCAGCAGTGCATACAATGAGCAGTTCTTC
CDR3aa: CASSAYNEQFF